This T cell receptor (beta chain) was documented in a study of OX40 agonist ivuxolimab in advanced cancers. For the study at large: The patients received agonistic anti-OX40 (CD134) antibody ivuxolimab.

Sequencing used immunoSEQ multiplex PCR; TCRdb keeps in-frame clones, though not all of them. The sample lists 30,000 to 45,000 clones; 92% were seen once. Trimming left V 5 bases short and J 2 bases short, with 10 bases between. Per germline, CDR1 SNHLY and CDR2 FYNNEI. CDR3 length: 15 residues. The rearrangement links TRBV2 to TRBJ2-6; D is possibly TRBD1 (6 bases). This material consisted of CD4+ or CD8+ T cells sorted from blood, taken in a trial of the OX40 agonist ivuxolimab. This receptor was obtained from an adult with an advanced solid tumor such as melanoma, head and neck, liver or kidney cancer. Here the CDR3 reads CASSWTAAGANVLTF. The CDR3 DNA sequence: TGTGCCAGCAGTTGGACAGCCGCTGGGGCCAACGTCCTGACTTTC.